This TCR beta chain was recorded in a study of OX40 agonist ivuxolimab in advanced cancers. Study background: Ivuxolimab, an antibody that agonizes OX40 (CD134), was administered to the patients. General observations from the study: Clonal expansion in partial responders at 0.1-3.0 mg/kg ranked among the lowest. On average, CD8+ T cells had more expanded clones than CD4+.

CDR1 is SGHTA, CDR2 FQGNSA, per germline. The germline V and J ends were trimmed by 5 bases and 3 bases, with 3 bases remaining between them. This CDR3 has 11 residues. Autoimmune disease history or systemic immunosuppression excluded patients. Libraries were prepared by immunoSEQ multiplex PCR; TCRdb keeps only in-frame clonotypes and omits some of them. Of under 140,000 clones listed, roughly 89% are singletons. In the case of this clone: Its antigen is undetermined.

This specimen consisted of CD4+ or CD8+ T cells sorted from blood, obtained in a trial of the OX40 agonist ivuxolimab. The sequence derives from an adult with an advanced solid tumor such as melanoma, head and neck, liver or kidney cancer. The J gene is TRBJ2-3, the V gene TRBV7-2; no firm D call. This chain's CDR3 is CASSQTDTQYF. The CDR3 nucleotides are TGTGCCAGCAGCCAAACAGATACGCAGTATTTT. The full variable domain, with the rest looked up from reference TRBV7-2 and TRBJ2-3, is GAGVSQSPSNKVTEKGKDVELRCDPISGHTALYWYRQSLGQGLEFLIYFQGNSAPDKSGLPSDRFSAERTGGSVSTLTIQRTQQEDSAVYLCASSQTDTQYFGPGTRLTVL.